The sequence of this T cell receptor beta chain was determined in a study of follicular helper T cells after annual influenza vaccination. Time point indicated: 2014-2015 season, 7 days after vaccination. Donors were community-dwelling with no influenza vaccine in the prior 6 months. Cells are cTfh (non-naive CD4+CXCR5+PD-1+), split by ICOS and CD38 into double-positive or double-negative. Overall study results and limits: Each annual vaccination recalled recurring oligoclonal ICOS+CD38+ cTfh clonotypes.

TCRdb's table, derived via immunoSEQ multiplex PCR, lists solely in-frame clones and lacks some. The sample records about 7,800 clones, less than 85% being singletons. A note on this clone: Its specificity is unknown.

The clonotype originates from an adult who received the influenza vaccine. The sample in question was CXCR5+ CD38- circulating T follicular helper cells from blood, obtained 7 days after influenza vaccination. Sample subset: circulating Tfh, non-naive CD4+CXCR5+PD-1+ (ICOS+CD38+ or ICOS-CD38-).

The CDR3 DNA is TGTGCCAGCAGCGGGAATACGCAGTATTTT. This sequence encodes CASSGNTQYF. The chain recombines TRBV9 with TRBJ2-3, with no clear D. V lost 3 bases to trimming and J lost 7 bases, with 3 bases between them. CDR1 is SGDLS, CDR2 YYNGEE, per germline. The CDR3 contains 10 residues.